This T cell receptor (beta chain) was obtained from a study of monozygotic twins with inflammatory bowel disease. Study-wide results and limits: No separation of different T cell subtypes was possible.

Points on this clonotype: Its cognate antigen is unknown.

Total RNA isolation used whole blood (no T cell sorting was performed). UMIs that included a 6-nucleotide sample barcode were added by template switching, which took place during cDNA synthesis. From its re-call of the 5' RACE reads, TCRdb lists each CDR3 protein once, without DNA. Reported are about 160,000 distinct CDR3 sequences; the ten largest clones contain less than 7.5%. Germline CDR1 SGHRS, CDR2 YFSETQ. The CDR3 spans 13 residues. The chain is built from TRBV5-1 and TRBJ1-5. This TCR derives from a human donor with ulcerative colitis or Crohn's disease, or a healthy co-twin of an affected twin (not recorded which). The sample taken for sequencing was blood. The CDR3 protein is CASSLAGHQPQHF.